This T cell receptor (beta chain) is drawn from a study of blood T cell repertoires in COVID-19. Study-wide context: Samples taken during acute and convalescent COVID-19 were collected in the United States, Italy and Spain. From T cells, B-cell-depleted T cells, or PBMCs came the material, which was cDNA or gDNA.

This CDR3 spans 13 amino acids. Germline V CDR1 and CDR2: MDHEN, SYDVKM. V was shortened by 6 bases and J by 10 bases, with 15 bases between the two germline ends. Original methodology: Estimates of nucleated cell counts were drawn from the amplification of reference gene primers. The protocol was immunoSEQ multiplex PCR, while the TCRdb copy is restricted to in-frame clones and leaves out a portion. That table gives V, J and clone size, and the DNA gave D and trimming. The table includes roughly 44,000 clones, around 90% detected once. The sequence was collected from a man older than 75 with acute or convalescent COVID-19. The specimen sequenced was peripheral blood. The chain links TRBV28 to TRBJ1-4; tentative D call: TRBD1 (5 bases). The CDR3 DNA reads TGTGCCAGCAGGTCAGGACCGGGGGGAAAACTGTTTTTT. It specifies CASRSGPGGKLFF.